These 30 T cell receptor beta chains were sequenced from one sample in a study of radiation and T cells in renal cell carcinoma. Data came from immunoSEQ multiplex PCR; TCRdb stores just in-frame clones and leaves some out. In the table there are 40,000 to 45,000 clones, about 84% of which are singletons. As to time point: blood 4 weeks post-SBRT, at nephrectomy. Treatment given: 15 Gy SBRT to primary tumor, nephrectomy 4 weeks later. This specimen consisted of blood, obtained from a patient whose treatment included radiotherapy and nephrectomy. These receptors were taken from a woman in her 70s with renal cell carcinoma.

The chain links TRBV25-1 to TRBJ2-4; TRBD1 or TRBD2 may be the D gene (7 bases each). Deletions cut 6 bases from V and 11 bases from J, with 14 bases between. CDR3 length: 12 amino acids. CDR1 and CDR2 from the germline V gene are MGHDK and SYGVNS. CDR3 sequence reads: CASSQGGTLQYF. The CDR3 nucleotides read TGTGCCAGCAGCCAGGGGGGGACTCTTCAGTACTTC.

This clone was detected a few times. The chain couples TRBV30 to TRBJ1-1; no reliable D call. V was shortened by 1 base and J by 1 base, with 10 bases between the two germline ends. CDR3 length: 14 residues. CDR1 GTSNPN and CDR2 SVGIG come from the germline V gene (reference sequence). The CDR3 region is CAWSAVQKNTEAFF. CDR3 DNA: TGTGCCTGGAGTGCCGTACAAAAGAACACTGAAGCTTTCTTT.

J is TRBJ2-5 and V is TRBV5-5; 10 nucleotides match TRBD2. Germline CDR1 and CDR2: SGHKS and YYEKEE (reference sequence). With 4 bases clipped from V and 2 bases from J, the junction kept 5 bases outside the gene matches. CDR3 length equals 15 residues. The CDR3: CASSAPGLAQETQYF. The CDR3 nucleotides read TGTGCCAGCAGCGCCCCGGGACTAGCGCAAGAGACCCAGTACTTC.

The J gene is TRBJ2-4, the V gene TRBV6-5, with 7 bases matching TRBD1. This CDR3 has 15 amino acids. Germline CDR1 and CDR2: MNHEY and SVGAGI. V gave up 6 bases and J gave up 0 bases; unmatched junction bases: 5. CDR3 DNA: TGTGCCAGCAGGGGCAGGGGGATAGCCAAAAACATTCAGTACTTC. It yields the protein CASRGRGIAKNIQYF.

The chain carries TRBV12-5 and TRBJ1-1; a possible D gene is TRBD1 (5 bases). CDR3 length equals 13 residues. Trimming shortened V by 7 bases and J by 3 bases, and 12 bases separated the two germline ends. Germline-derived CDR1 and CDR2 are LGHNT and FRNRAP. The CDR3 is CASALDTHTEAFF. DNA for the CDR3: TGTGCTAGTGCTCTGGACACTCACACTGAAGCTTTCTTT.

The chain combines TRBV7-9 with TRBJ1-1, with TRBD1 as a possible D gene (6 bases). Deletions cut 5 bases from V and 7 bases from J, with 17 bases between. The CDR3 has 14 residues. From germline, CDR1 is SEHNR and CDR2 FQNEAQ (reference sequence). The CDR3: CASSLRGDLGEAFF. CDR3 DNA sequence: TGTGCCAGCAGCCTGAGGGGGGATCTGGGTGAAGCTTTCTTT.

The J gene is TRBJ2-7, the V gene TRBV6-5; tentative D call: TRBD2 (5 bases). CDR3 length: 14 amino acids. Trimming left V 0 bases short and J 2 bases short, with 8 bases between. CDR1 and CDR2 (germline): MNHEY, SVGAGI. The CDR3, as DNA: TGTGCCAGCAGTTACTCCGGGGAAACCTACGAGCAGTACTTC. Translating it yields CASSYSGETYEQYF.

This chain links TRBV30 with TRBJ1-1; 7 bases are shared with TRBD1. V lost 5 bases, J lost 0 bases, and 6 bases stayed unmatched. CDR1 and CDR2 from the germline V gene are GTSNPN and SVGIG (reference sequence). The CDR3 sequence is 14 residues long. This CDR3 reads CAWEVGQLNTEAFF. The DNA of the CDR3 is TGTGCCTGGGAGGTGGGACAGCTGAACACTGAAGCTTTCTTT.

This chain joins TRBV5-8 and TRBJ2-1; the D gene is possibly TRBD2 (5 bases). The CDR3 is 14 amino acids. Trimming removed 2 bases from V and 3 bases from J, with 9 bases in between. Germline V lookup: CDR1 SGHTS, CDR2 YDEGEE. CDR3 nucleotides: TGTGCCAGCAGCTTCAGCGGTGACTACAATGAGCAGTTCTTC. It specifies CASSFSGDYNEQFF.

This clone was observed at least ten times. CDR3 DNA: TGTGCCAGCAGCCCCAAACTCTCTCAACGAAAGCGGGAGTGGTACAATGAGCAGTTCTTC. Residues: CASSPKLSQRKREWYNEQFF. This chain uses TRBV9 with TRBJ2-1; 8 bases are shared with TRBD2. Per germline, CDR1 SGDLS and CDR2 YYNGEE. Trimming cost V 4 bases and J 4 bases; bases outside gene matches: 22. The CDR3 is 20 amino acids.

This clone is a singleton in its sample. CDR3 coding DNA: TGTGCCAGCGCGAGGAACAGGAGAACTGAAGCTTTCTTT. Translating gives CASARNRRTEAFF. V is TRBV14 and J is TRBJ1-1; possible D gene TRBD1, 5 bases. Germline lookup yields CDR1 SGHDN and CDR2 FVKESK. Trimming left V 8 bases short and J 5 bases short, with 15 bases between. CDR3 length: 13 amino acids. The full variable domain, with the rest looked up from reference TRBV14 and TRBJ1-1, is EAGVTQFPSHSVIEKGQTVTLRCDPISGHDNLYWYRRVMGKEIKFLLHFVKESKQDESGMPNNRFLAERTGGTYSTLKVQPAELEDSGVYFCASARNRRTEAFFGQGTRLTVV.

The CDR3 nucleotides are TGTGCCAGCAGTACCGCGGCTGGGCGGGACTACTATGGCTACACCTTC. Translated: CASSTAAGRDYYGYTF. The chain recombines TRBV2 with TRBJ1-2; D may be TRBD1 (5 bases). Germline V gives CDR1 SNHLY, CDR2 FYNNEI. V lost 5 bases to trimming and J lost 3 bases, with 19 bases between them. CDR3 size: 16 residues.

This chain joins TRBV29-1 and TRBJ2-5, with 7 bases identical to TRBD1. CDR1 SQVTM and CDR2 ANQGSEA come from the germline V gene. With V trimmed by 2 bases and J by 0 bases, 3 bases remained unmatched. This CDR3 is 14 amino acids long. CDR3 coding DNA: TGCAGCGTTGAACCAGGACAGGACCAAGAGACCCAGTACTTC. Translated: CSVEPGQDQETQYF. Variable domain in full (rest from reference TRBV29-1 and TRBJ2-5): SAVISQKPSRDICQRGTSLTIQCQVDSQVTMMFWYRQQPGQSLTLIATANQGSEATYESGFVIDKFPISRPNLTFSTLTVSNMSPEDSSIYLCSVEPGQDQETQYFGPGTRLLVL.

The chain has TRBV7-2 and TRBJ2-7, with 7 bases fitting TRBD2. V shed 3 bases, J shed 5 bases, and the junction held 4 bases outside the gene matches. Germline V lookup: CDR1 SGHTA, CDR2 FQGNSA. The CDR3 runs to 13 residues. CDR3 sequence: CASSFTGGNEQYF. DNA of the CDR3: TGTGCCAGCAGCTTTACGGGAGGTAACGAGCAGTACTTC.

This chain connects TRBV2 to TRBJ2-3; D might be TRBD1 (5 bases). This CDR3 is built from 14 residues. V lost 7 bases and J 0 bases, leaving 11 bases between the germline ends. CDR1 is SNHLY, CDR2 FYNNEI, per germline. In DNA form, the CDR3 reads TGTGCCAGCACACAGACAGCTAGCACAGATACGCAGTATTTT. It codes for CASTQTASTDTQYF.

The chain is built from TRBV2 and TRBJ2-1; D remains unclear. Germline V gene data show CDR1 as SNHLY and CDR2 as FYNNEI. Trimming took 4 bases from V and 6 from J, leaving 7 bases between them. The CDR3 totals 12 residues. CDR3 DNA: TGTGCCAGCAGTGGCCTAGTCAATGAGCAGTTCTTC. Its translation: CASSGLVNEQFF.

The V and J genes are TRBV5-6 and TRBJ2-1; TRBD2 aligns across 7 bases. V dropped 0 bases and J dropped 3; count of bases not matched to a gene: 9. The CDR3 extends over 17 amino acids. Germline V lookup: CDR1 SGHDT, CDR2 YYEEEE. The DNA of the CDR3 is TGTGCCAGCAGCTTGGTTCTCGGGGAGGGCGGCTACAATGAGCAGTTCTTC. Its translation is CASSLVLGEGGYNEQFF.

The J gene is TRBJ2-7, the V gene TRBV30; D remains ambiguous. The CDR3 covers 12 residues. V lost 3 bases to trimming and J lost 5 bases, with 11 bases between them. From germline, CDR1 is GTSNPN and CDR2 SVGIG (reference sequence). The DNA for the CDR3 is TGTGCCTGGAGGGGCTTTTGGAACGAGCAGTACTTC. This gives the protein CAWRGFWNEQYF.

This chain uses TRBV4-2 with TRBJ2-2, with 7 bases lining up with TRBD1. V dropped 0 bases and J dropped 4; count of bases not matched to a gene: 8. CDR1 LGHNA and CDR2 YNFKEQ come from the germline V gene. This CDR3 region has 17 residues. The CDR3: CASSQDTGQGVTGELFF. For the CDR3, the DNA is TGTGCCAGCAGCCAAGATACGGGGCAGGGGGTCACCGGGGAGCTGTTTTTT.

This chain links TRBV6-5 with TRBJ2-7; D remains unclear. Trimming stripped 4 bases from V and 0 bases from J, with 10 bases between. Germline lookup yields CDR1 MNHEY and CDR2 SVGAGI. This CDR3 comprises 14 residues. In DNA, the CDR3 is TGTGCCAGCAGTTCAGTAGACAACTCCTACGAGCAGTACTTC. The encoded protein is CASSSVDNSYEQYF.

Turning to this clone: At one boundary the junction diverges from the germline segment, which might be a read error. This chain connects TRBV30 to TRBJ1-2; D is possibly TRBD1 (5 bases). Germline loops: CDR1 GTSNPN, CDR2 SVGIG (reference sequence). CDR3 length equals 11 residues. CDR3 DNA sequence: TGTGCCTGGAGTGTATTAGGGTTACAGGCCTTC. This translates into CAWSVLGLQAF.

This rearrangement joins TRBV27 to TRBJ2-7, with 8 nucleotides matching TRBD1. CDR3 length: 15 residues. V was clipped by 4 bases and J by 1 base; unmatched bases: 6. CDR1 is MNHEY and CDR2 is SMNVEV in the germline V gene (reference sequence). The CDR3 DNA reads as TGTGCCAGCAGTTACCAGACAGGGGCTTCCTACGAGCAGTACTTC. Protein: CASSYQTGASYEQYF.

This sequence joins TRBV7-9 and TRBJ2-1; maybe TRBD1 (6 bases). V was trimmed by 2 bases and J by 15 bases, leaving 11 bases between them. The CDR3 has 11 residues. Germline loops: CDR1 SEHNR, CDR2 FQNEAQ (reference sequence). DNA for the CDR3: TGTGCCAGCAGCTTAAGCCAGGGGTGGTTCTTC. Translating gives CASSLSQGWFF.

The chain's CDR3 is CASSLGSGTNTDTQYF. The CDR3 nucleotides read TGCGCCAGCAGCTTGGGGAGCGGAACAAACACAGATACGCAGTATTTT. This sequence joins TRBV5-1 and TRBJ2-3; the D gene is possibly TRBD2 (5 bases). Germline CDR1 and CDR2: SGHRS and YFSETQ. This CDR3 is 16 amino acids long. Deletions cut 0 bases from V and 2 bases from J, with 13 bases between.

This chain uses TRBV21-1 with TRBJ2-7; TRBD2 was called by the table and not checked on the DNA. TRBV21-1 constitutes a pseudogene. This CDR3 spans 19 amino acids. The CDR3 reads CASSKPGATSGRPPAVWYF. The CDR3 DNA reads as TGTGCCAGCAGCAAACCCGGTGCGACTAGCGGGAGGCCCCCCGCGGTTTGGTACTTC.

The rearrangement joins TRBV7-2 to TRBJ1-1; maybe TRBD1 (6 bases). Germline V gene lookup returns CDR1 SGHTA and CDR2 FQGNSA. V shed 5 bases and J shed 4 bases, with 11 bases lying between them. This CDR3 is 13 amino acids long. DNA of the CDR3: TGTGCCAGCAGCATATCCAGGGGCACTGAAGCTTTCTTT. Encoded protein: CASSISRGTEAFF.

This clone came up a few times. The V gene is TRBV13, the J gene TRBJ2-3, with D hard to call. Germline values: CDR1 PRHDT, CDR2 FYEKMQ (reference sequence). The CDR3 totals 11 residues. The V end was cut by 4 bases, the J end by 4 bases, with 3 bases between. The CDR3 region has the DNA TGTGCCAGCAGCTACTCAGATACGCAGTATTTT. Its translation: CASSYSDTQYF.

The V gene is TRBV5-8, the J gene TRBJ2-7; the match to TRBD1 covers 7 bases. This CDR3 comprises 15 residues. V shed 0 bases, J shed 3 bases, and the junction held 6 bases outside the gene matches. Germline assignment: CDR1 SGHTS and CDR2 YDEGEE. The CDR3 here is CASSLAPGQNYEQYF. Here the CDR3 DNA reads TGTGCCAGCAGCTTGGCTCCGGGACAGAACTACGAGCAGTACTTC.

V is TRBV19 and J is TRBJ2-7; a weak D match, TRBD2 (6 bases). Germline CDR1 is LNHDA and CDR2 is SQIVND (reference sequence). The CDR3 has 14 amino acids. Trimming left V 4 bases short and J 2 bases short, with 12 bases between. CDR3 bases: TGTGCCAGTAGTACCCCGGGGGAGCCCTACGAGCAGTACTTC. Translation: CASSTPGEPYEQYF.

V gene TRBV4-3 combines with J gene TRBJ1-3; D gene unclear. Germline lookup yields CDR1 LGHNA and CDR2 YSLEER. The V end lost 0 bases, the J end lost 0 bases, and 6 bases lay between the germline ends. The CDR3 runs 15 residues. In nucleotides, the CDR3 is TGCGCCAGCAGCCAAGAACAAGCCTCTGGAAACACCATATATTTT. Translated, it gives CASSQEQASGNTIYF.